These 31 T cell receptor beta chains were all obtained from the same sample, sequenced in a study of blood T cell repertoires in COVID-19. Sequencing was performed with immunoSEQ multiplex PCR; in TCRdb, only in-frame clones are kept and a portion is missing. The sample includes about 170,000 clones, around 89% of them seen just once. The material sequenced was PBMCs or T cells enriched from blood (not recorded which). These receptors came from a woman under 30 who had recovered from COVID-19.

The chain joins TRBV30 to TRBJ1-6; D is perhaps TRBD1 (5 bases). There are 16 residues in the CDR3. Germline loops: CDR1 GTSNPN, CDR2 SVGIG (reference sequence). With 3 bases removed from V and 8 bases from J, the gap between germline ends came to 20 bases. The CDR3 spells CAWRRDIAGLDSPLHF. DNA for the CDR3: TGTGCCTGGAGGCGGGATATCGCAGGGCTGGATTCACCCCTCCACTTT. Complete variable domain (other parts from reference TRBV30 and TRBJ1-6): SQTIHQWPATLVQPVGSPLSLECTVEGTSNPNLYWYRQAAGRGLQLLFYSVGIGQISSEVPQNLSASRPQDRQFILSSKKLLLSDSGFYLCAWRRDIAGLDSPLHFGNGTRLTVT.

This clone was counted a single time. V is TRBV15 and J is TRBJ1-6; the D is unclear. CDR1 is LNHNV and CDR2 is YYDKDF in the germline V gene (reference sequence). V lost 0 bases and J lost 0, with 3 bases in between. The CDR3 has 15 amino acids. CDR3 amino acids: CATSRDRSYNSPLHF. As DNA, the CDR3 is TGTGCCACCAGCAGAGATCGCTCCTATAATTCACCCCTCCACTTT.

DNA for the CDR3: TGTGCCAGCAGCCCCCGGACTAGCCCCTACGAGCAGTACTTC. Protein product: CASSPRTSPYEQYF. This rearrangement joins TRBV7-9 to TRBJ2-7; 8 bases line up with TRBD2. Germline values: CDR1 SEHNR, CDR2 FQNEAQ (reference sequence). CDR3 length: 14 amino acids. After removal of 5 bases from V and 2 bases from J, the junction contained 5 bases not matched to a gene.

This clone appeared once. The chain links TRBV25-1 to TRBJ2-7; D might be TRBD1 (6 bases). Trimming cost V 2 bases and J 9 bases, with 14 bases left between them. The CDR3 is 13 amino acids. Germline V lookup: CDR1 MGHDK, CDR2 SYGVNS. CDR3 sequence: CASSEVALGGQYF. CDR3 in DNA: TGTGCCAGCAGTGAAGTTGCTTTAGGGGGGCAGTACTTC.

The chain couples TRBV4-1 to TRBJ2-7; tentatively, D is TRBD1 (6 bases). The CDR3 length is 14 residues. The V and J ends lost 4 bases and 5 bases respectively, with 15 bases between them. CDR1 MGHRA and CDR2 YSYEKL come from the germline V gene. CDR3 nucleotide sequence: TGCGCCAGCAGCCCAAGCCCAGGGGTTGACGAGCAGTACTTC. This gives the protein CASSPSPGVDEQYF.

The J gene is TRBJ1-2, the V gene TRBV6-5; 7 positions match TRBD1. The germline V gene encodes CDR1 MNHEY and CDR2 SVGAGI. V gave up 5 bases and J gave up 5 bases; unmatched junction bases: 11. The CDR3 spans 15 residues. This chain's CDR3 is CASSRSPRGHYGYTF. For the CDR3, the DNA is TGTGCCAGCAGTCGAAGCCCGAGGGGGCATTATGGCTACACCTTC.

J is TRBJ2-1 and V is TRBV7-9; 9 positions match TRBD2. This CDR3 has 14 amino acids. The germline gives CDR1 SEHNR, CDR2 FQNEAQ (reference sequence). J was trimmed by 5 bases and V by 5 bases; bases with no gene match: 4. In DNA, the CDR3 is TGTGCCAGCAGCGGACTAGCGCCGCACAATGAGCAGTTCTTC. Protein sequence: CASSGLAPHNEQFF. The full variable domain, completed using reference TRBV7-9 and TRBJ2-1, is DTGVSQNPRHKITKRGQNVTFRCDPISEHNRLYWYRQTLGQGPEFLTYFQNEAQLEKSRLLSDRFSAERPKGSFSTLEIQRTEQGDSAMYLCASSGLAPHNEQFFGPGTRLTVL.

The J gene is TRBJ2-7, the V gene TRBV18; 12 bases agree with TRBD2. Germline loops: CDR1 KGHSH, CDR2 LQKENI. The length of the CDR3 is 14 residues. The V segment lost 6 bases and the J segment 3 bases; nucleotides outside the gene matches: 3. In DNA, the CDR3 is TGTGCCAGCTCGCGGACTAGCGGGATCTACGAGCAGTACTTC. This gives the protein CASSRTSGIYEQYF.

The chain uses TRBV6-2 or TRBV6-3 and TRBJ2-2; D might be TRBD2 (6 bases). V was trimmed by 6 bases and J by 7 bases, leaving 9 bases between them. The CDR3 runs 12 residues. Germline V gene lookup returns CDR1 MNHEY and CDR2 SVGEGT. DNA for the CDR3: TGTGCCAGCAGCCAGACTAGCGGGGAGCTGTTTTTT. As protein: CASSQTSGELFF.

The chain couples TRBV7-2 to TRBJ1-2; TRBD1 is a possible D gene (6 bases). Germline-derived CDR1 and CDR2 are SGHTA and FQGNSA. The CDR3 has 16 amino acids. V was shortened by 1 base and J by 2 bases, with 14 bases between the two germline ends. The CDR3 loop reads CASSLEGQNINYGYTF. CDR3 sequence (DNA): TGTGCCAGCAGCTTAGAAGGACAGAATATCAACTATGGCTACACCTTC.

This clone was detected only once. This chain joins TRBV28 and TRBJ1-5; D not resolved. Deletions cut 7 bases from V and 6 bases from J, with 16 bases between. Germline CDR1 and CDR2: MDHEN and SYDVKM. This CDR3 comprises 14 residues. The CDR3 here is CASITGLVGQPQHF. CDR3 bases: TGTGCCAGCATTACGGGGTTAGTAGGTCAGCCCCAGCATTTT. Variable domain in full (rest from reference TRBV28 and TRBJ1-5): DVKVTQSSRYLVKRTGEKVFLECVQDMDHENMFWYRQDPGLGLRLIYFSYDVKMKEKGDIPEGYSVSREKKERFSLILESASTNQTSMYLCASITGLVGQPQHFGDGTRLSIL.

The chain's CDR3 is CASMSTSGRTEQFF. The CDR3 DNA reads as TGTGCCAGCATGTCGACTAGCGGGAGGACTGAGCAGTTCTTC. The V call is TRBV28, the J call TRBJ2-1; TRBD2 matches 13 bases. After removal of 7 bases from V and 9 bases from J, the junction contained 6 bases not matched to a gene. CDR1 and CDR2 (germline): MDHEN, SYDVKM. CDR3 length: 14 amino acids.

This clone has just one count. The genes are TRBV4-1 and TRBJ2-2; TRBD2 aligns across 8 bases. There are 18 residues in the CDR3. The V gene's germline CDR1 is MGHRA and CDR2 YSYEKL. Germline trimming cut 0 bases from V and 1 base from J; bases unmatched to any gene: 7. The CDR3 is CASSQDTSGRRNTGELFF. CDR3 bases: TGCGCCAGCAGCCAAGATACCAGCGGGAGACGGAACACCGGGGAGCTGTTTTTT.

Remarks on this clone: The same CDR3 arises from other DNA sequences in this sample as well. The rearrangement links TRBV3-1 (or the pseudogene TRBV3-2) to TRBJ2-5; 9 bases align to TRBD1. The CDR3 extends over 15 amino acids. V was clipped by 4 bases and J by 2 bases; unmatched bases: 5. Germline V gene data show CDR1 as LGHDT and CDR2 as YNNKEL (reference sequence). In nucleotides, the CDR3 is TGTGCCAGCAGCCCTCCGGGACAGGGACAAGAGACCCAGTACTTC. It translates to CASSPPGQGQETQYF.

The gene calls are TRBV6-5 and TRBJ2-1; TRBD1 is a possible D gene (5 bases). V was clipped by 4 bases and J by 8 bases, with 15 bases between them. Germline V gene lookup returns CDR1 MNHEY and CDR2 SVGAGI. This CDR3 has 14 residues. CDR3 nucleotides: TGTGCCAGCAGTTTGGGCAGGGCCCTTGATGAGCAGTTCTTC. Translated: CASSLGRALDEQFF.

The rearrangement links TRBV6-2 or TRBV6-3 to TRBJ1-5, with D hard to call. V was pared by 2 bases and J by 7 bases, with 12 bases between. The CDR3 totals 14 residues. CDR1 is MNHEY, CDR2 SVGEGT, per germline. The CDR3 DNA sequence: TGTGCCAGCAGTTACGCCTCTGAGAGCCAGCCCCAGCATTTT. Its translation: CASSYASESQPQHF.

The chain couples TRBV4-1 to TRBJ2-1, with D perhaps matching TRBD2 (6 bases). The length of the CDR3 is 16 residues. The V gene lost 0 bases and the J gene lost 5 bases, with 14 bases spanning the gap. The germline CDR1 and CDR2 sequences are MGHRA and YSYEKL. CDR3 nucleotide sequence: TGCGCCAGCAGCCAAGAACCGGGACTGCGTGACAATGAGCAGTTCTTC. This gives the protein CASSQEPGLRDNEQFF.

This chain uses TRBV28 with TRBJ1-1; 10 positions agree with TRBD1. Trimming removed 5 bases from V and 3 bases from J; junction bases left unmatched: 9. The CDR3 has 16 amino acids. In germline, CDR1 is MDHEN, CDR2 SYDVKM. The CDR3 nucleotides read TGTGCCAGCAGTGCACGACAGGGGGCGCGGGACACTGAAGCTTTCTTT. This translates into CASSARQGARDTEAFF.

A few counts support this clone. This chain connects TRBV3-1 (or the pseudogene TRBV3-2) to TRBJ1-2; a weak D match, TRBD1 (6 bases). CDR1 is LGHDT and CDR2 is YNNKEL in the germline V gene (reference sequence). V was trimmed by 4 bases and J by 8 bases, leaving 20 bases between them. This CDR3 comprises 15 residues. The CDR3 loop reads CASSPIQGQREGYTF. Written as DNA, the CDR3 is TGTGCCAGCAGCCCAATCCAGGGGCAGAGGGAGGGCTACACCTTC.

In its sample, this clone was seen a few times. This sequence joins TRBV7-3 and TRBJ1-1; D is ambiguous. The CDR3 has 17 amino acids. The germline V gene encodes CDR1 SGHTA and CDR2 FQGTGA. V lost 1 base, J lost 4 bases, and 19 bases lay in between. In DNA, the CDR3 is TGTGCCAGCAGCTTAAGGGGAGGGAAGGTGTCGAGCACTGAAGCTTTCTTT. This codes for CASSLRGGKVSSTEAFF.

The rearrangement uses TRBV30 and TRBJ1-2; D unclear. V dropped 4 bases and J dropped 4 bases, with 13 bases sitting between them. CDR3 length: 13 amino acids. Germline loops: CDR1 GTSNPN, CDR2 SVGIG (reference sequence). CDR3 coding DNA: TGTGCCTGGATAGCCGGCCTGGGCTATGGCTACACCTTC. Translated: CAWIAGLGYGYTF.

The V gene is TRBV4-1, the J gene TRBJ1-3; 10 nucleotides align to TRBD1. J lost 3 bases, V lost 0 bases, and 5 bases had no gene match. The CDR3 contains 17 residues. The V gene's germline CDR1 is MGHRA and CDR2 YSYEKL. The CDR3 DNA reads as TGCGCCAGCAGCCAAGACCGAGACAGGGGGCATGGAAACACCATATATTTT. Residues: CASSQDRDRGHGNTIYF.

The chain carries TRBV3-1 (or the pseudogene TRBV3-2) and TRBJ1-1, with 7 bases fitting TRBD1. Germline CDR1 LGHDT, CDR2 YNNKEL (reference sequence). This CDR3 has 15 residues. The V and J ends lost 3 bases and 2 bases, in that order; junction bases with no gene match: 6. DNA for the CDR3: TGTGCCAGCAGCCAGAAGAGGGGGCATAACACTGAAGCTTTCTTT. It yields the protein CASSQKRGHNTEAFF.

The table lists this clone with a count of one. The DNA of the CDR3 is TGTGCCAGCAGCTTAGTACAGGGGAGGAATGAGCAGTTCTTC. Protein: CASSLVQGRNEQFF. This sequence joins TRBV7-9 and TRBJ2-1; tentatively, D is TRBD1 (7 bases). CDR3 length: 14 amino acids. Deletions cut 1 base from V and 7 bases from J, with 11 bases between. Per the germline V gene, CDR1 is SEHNR and CDR2 is FQNEAQ (reference sequence).

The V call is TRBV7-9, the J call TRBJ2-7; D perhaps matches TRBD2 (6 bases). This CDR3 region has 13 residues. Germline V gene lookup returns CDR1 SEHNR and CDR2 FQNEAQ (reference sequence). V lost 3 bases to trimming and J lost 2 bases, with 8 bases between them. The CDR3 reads CASSLRTTYEQYF. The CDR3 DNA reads TGTGCCAGCAGCTTGCGGACTACCTACGAGCAGTACTTC. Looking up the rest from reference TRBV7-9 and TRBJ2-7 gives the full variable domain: DTGVSQNPRHKITKRGQNVTFRCDPISEHNRLYWYRQTLGQGPEFLTYFQNEAQLEKSRLLSDRFSAERPKGSFSTLEIQRTEQGDSAMYLCASSLRTTYEQYFGPGTRLTVT.

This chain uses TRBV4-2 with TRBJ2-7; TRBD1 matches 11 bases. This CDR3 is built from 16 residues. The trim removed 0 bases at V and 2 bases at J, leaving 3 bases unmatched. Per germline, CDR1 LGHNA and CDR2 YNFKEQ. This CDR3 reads CASSQEEDRGPYEQYF. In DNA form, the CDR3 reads TGTGCCAGCAGCCAAGAAGAGGACAGGGGGCCCTACGAGCAGTACTTC.

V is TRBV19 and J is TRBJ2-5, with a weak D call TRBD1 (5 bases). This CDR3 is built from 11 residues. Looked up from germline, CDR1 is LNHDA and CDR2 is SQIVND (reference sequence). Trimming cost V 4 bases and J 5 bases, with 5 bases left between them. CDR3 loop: CASSKGETQYF. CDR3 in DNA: TGTGCCAGTAGTAAGGGGGAGACCCAGTACTTC.

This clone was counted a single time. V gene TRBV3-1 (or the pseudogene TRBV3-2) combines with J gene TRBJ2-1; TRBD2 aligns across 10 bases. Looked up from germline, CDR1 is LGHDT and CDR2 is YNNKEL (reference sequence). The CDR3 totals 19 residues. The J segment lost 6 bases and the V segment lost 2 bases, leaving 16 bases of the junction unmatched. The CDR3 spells CASSQTPLLRTSGINEQFF. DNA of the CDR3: TGTGCCAGCAGCCAAACCCCCCTACTTCGCACTAGCGGGATCAATGAGCAGTTCTTC.

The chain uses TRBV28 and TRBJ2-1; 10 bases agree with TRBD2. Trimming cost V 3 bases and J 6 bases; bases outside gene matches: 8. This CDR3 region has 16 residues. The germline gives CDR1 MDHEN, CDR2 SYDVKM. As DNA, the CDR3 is TGTGCCAGCAGTTTCGCCCTAGCGGGAGACAGCAATGAGCAGTTCTTC. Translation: CASSFALAGDSNEQFF.

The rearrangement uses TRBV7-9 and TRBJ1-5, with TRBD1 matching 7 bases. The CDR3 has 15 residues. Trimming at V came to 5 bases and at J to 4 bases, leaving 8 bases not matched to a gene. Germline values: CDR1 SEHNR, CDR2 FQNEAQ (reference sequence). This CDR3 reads CASSAGGQRNQPQHF. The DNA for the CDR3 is TGTGCCAGCAGCGCGGGGGGACAGCGAAATCAGCCCCAGCATTTT.

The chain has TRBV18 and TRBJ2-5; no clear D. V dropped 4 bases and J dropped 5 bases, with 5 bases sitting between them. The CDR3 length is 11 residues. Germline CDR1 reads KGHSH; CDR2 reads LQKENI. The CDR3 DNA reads TGTGCCAGCTCACGAGAGGAGACCCAGTACTTC. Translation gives CASSREETQYF.